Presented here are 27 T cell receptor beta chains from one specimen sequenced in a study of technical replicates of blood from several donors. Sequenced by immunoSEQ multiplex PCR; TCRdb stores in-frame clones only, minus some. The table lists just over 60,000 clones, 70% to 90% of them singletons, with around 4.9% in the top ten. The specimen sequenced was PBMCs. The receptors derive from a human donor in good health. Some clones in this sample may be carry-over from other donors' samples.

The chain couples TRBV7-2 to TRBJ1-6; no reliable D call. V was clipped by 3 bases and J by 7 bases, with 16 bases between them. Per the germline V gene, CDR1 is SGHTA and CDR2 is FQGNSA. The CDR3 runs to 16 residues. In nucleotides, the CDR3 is TGTGCCAGCAGCTTGGATACATCGGTCGGGAATTCACCCCTCCACTTT. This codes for CASSLDTSVGNSPLHF.

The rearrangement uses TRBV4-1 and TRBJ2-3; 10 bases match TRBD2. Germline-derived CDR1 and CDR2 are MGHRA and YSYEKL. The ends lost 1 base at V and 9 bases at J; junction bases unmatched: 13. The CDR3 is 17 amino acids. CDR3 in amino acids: CASSQVFLAGGLNTQYF. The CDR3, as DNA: TGCGCCAGCAGCCAAGTATTTTTAGCGGGGGGACTGAACACGCAGTATTTT.

DNA of the CDR3: TGTGCCAGCTGGGTAGGGGGCACTAATAATTCACCCCTCCACTTT. Encoded protein: CASWVGGTNNSPLHF. This chain links TRBV6-6 with TRBJ1-6, with 7 bases identical to TRBD1. Germline values: CDR1 MNHNY, CDR2 SVGAGI (reference sequence). J was trimmed by 5 bases and V by 8 bases; bases with no gene match: 9. This CDR3 spans 15 amino acids.

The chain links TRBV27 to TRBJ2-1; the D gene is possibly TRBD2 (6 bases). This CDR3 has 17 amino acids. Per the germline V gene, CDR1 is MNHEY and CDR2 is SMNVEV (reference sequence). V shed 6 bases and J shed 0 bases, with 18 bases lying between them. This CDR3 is CASRLRVAGNSYNEQFF. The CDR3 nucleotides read TGTGCCAGCAGATTGCGAGTGGCGGGAAACTCCTACAATGAGCAGTTCTTC.

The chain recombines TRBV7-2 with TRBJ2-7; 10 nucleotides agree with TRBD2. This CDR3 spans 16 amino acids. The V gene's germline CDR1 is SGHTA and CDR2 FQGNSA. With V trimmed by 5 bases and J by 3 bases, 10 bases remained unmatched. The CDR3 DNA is TGTGCCAGCAGCACCTCCGGGACTAGCGAAATCTACGAGCAGTACTTC. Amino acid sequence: CASSTSGTSEIYEQYF.

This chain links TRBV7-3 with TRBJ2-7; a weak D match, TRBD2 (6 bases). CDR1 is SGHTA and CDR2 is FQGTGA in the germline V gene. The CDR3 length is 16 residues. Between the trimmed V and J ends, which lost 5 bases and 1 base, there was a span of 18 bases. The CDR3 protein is CASSPMGLAKSYEQYF. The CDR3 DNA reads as TGTGCCAGCAGCCCGATGGGCCTAGCGAAATCCTACGAGCAGTACTTC. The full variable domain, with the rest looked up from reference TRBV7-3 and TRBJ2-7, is GAGVSQTPSNKVTEKGKYVELRCDPISGHTALYWYRQSLGQGPEFLIYFQGTGAADDSGLPNDRFFAVRPEGSVSTLKIQRTERGDSAVYLCASSPMGLAKSYEQYFGPGTRLTVT.

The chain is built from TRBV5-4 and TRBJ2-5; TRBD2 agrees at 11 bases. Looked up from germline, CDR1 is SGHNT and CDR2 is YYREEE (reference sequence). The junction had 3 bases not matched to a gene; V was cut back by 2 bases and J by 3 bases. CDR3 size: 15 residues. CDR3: CASSLKLAGEETQYF. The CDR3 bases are TGTGCCAGCAGCTTAAAACTAGCGGGAGAAGAGACCCAGTACTTC.

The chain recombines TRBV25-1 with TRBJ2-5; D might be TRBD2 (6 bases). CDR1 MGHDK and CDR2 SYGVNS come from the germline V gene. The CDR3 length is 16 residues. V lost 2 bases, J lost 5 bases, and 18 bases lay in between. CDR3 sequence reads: CASSERRGAGGETQYF. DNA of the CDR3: TGTGCCAGCAGTGAACGGAGGGGTGCAGGCGGCGAGACCCAGTACTTC. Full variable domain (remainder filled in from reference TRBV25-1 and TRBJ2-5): EADIYQTPRYLVIGTGKKITLECSQTMGHDKMYWYQQDPGMELHLIHYSYGVNSTEKGDLSSESTVSRIRTEHFPLTLESARPSHTSQYLCASSERRGAGGETQYFGPGTRLLVL.

CDR3 loop: CATGDSYTEAFF. The CDR3 nucleotides are TGTGCCACCGGAGACAGTTACACTGAAGCTTTCTTT. V gene TRBV10-3 combines with J gene TRBJ1-1; TRBD1 is a possible D gene (5 bases). CDR1 is ENHRY and CDR2 is SYGVKD in the germline V gene. V was clipped by 10 bases and J by 3 bases, with 12 bases between them. The CDR3 is 12 amino acids.

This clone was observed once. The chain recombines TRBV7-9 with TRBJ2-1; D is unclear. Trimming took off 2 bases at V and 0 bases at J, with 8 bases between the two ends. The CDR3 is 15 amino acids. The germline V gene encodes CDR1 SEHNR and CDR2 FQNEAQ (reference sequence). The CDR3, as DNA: TGTGCCAGCAGCTTAATACAGAACTCCTACAATGAGCAGTTCTTC. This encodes CASSLIQNSYNEQFF.

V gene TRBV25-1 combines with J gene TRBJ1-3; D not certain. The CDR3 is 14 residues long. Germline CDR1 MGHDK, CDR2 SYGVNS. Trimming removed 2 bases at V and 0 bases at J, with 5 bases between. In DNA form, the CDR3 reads TGTGCCAGCAGTGAACGGTACTCTGGAAACACCATATATTTT. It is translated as CASSERYSGNTIYF.

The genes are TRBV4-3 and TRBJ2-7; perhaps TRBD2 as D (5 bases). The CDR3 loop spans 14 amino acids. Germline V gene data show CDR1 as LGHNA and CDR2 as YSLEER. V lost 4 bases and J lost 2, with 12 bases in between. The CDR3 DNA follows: TGCGCCAGCAGCCCAGCAAGCGGCCCCTACGAGCAGTACTTC. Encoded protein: CASSPASGPYEQYF.

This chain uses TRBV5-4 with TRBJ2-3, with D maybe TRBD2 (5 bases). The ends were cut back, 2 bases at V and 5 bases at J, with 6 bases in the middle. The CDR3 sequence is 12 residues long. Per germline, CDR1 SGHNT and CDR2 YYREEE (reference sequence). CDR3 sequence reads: CASSFREDTQYF. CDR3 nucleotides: TGTGCCAGCAGCTTCCGGGAAGATACGCAGTATTTT.

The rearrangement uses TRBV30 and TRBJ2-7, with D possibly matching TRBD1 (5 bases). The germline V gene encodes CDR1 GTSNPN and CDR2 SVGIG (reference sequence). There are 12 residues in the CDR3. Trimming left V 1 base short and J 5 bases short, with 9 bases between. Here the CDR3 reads CAWSGGANEQYF. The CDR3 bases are TGTGCCTGGAGTGGTGGGGCCAACGAGCAGTACTTC. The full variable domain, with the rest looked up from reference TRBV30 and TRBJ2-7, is SQTIHQWPATLVQPVGSPLSLECTVEGTSNPNLYWYRQAAGRGLQLLFYSVGIGQISSEVPQNLSASRPQDRQFILSSKKLLLSDSGFYLCAWSGGANEQYFGPGTRLTVT.

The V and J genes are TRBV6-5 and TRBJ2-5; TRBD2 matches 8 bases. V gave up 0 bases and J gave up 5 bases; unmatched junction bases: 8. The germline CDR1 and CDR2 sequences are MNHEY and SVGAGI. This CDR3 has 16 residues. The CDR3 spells CASSYSAGRAKETQYF. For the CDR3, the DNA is TGTGCCAGCAGTTACTCTGCCGGGAGGGCCAAGGAGACCCAGTACTTC.

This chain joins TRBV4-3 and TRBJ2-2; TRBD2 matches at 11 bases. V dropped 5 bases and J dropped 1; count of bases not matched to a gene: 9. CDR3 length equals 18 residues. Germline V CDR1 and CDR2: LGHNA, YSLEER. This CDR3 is CASSSTGLAGVNTGELFF. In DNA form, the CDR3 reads TGCGCCAGCAGCTCTACCGGACTAGCGGGTGTGAACACCGGGGAGCTGTTTTTT.

The CDR3 loop reads CASSLYVGGTGELFF. The CDR3 nucleotides are TGTGCCAGTAGTCTATACGTAGGGGGCACCGGGGAGCTGTTTTTT. The V and J genes are TRBV19 and TRBJ2-2, with D tentatively TRBD1 (6 bases). Per the germline V gene, CDR1 is LNHDA and CDR2 is SQIVND (reference sequence). This CDR3 is 15 amino acids long. V was clipped by 5 bases and J by 4 bases, with 14 bases between them. The full variable domain, in which reference TRBV19 and TRBJ2-2 provide the parts outside the CDR3, is DGGITQSPKYLFRKEGQNVTLSCEQNLNHDAMYWYRQDPGQGLRLIYYSQIVNDFQKGDIAEGYSVSREKKESFPLTVTSAQKNPTAFYLCASSLYVGGTGELFFGEGSRLTVL.

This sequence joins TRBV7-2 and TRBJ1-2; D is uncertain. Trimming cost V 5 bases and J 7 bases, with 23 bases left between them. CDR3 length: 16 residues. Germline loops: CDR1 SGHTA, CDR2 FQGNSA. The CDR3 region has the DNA TGTGCCAGCAGCGCGGAGGCGGGCTCGAAACGGGGTGGCTACACCTTC. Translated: CASSAEAGSKRGGYTF.

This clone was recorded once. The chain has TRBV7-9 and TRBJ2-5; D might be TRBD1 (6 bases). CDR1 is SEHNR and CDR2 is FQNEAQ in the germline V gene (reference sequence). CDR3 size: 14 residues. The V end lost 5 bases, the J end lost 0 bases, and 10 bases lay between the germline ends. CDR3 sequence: CASSLRTDQETQYF. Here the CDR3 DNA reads TGTGCCAGCAGCCTAAGGACAGACCAAGAGACCCAGTACTTC.

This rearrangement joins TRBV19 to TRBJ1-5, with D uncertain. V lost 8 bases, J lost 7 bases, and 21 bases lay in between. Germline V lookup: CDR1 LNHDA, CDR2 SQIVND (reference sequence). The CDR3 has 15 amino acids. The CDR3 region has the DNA TGTGCCAGTTCTTGGTTTGTGAGGGCCGGGCAGCCCCAGCATTTT. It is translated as CASSWFVRAGQPQHF.

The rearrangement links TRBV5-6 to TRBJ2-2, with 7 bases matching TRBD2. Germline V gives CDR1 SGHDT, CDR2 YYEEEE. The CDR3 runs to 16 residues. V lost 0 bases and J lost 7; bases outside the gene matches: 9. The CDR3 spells CASSLGAGRGSGELFF. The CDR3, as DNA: TGTGCCAGCAGCTTGGGAGCGGGACGGGGTAGCGGGGAGCTGTTTTTT.

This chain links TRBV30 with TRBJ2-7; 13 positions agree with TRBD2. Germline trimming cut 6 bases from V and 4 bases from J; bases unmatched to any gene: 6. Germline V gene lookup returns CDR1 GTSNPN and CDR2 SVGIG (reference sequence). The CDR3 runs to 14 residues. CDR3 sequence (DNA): TGTGCCTGCCAAGGGACTAGCGGGATGTACGAGCAGTACTTC. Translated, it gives CACQGTSGMYEQYF.

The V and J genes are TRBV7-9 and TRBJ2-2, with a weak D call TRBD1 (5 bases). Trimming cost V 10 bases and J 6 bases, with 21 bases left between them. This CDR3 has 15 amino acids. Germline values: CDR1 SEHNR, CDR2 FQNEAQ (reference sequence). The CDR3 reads CAIKYPDSSPGELFF. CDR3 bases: TGTGCCATCAAGTACCCAGACAGTTCTCCCGGGGAGCTGTTTTTT.

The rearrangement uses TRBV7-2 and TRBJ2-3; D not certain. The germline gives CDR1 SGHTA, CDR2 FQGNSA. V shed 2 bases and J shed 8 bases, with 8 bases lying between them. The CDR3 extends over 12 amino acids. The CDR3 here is CASSLSLGTQYF. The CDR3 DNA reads TGTGCCAGCAGCTTATCTCTAGGTACGCAGTATTTT.

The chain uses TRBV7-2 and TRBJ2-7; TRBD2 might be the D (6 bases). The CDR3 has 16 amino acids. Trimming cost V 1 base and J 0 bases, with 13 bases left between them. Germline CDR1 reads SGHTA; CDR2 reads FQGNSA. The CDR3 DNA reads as TGTGCCAGCAGCTTAGTTGCGGGGCCGAGCTCCTACGAGCAGTACTTC. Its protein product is CASSLVAGPSSYEQYF.

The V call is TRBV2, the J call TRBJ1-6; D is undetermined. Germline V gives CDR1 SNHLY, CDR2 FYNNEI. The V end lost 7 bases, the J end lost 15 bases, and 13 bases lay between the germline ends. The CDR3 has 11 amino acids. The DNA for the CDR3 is TGTGCCAGCAACGAAGGTCGGGTCCTCCACTTT. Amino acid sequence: CASNEGRVLHF.

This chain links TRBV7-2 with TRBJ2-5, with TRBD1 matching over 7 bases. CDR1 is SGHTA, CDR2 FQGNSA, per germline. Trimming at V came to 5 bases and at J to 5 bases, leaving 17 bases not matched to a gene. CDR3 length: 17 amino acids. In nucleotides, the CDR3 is TGTGCCAGCAGCCTAGATTCATTGGGACAGCGGACGGAGACCCAGTACTTC. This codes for CASSLDSLGQRTETQYF.